These 14 T cell receptor beta chains share one sample of origin, sequenced in a study of technical replicates of blood from a few donors. Produced via immunoSEQ multiplex PCR; TCRdb's table is partial and in-frame only. The sample carries 91,000 or so clones, 95% recorded once. The sequenced sample was T cells isolated from PBMCs. These TCRs come from a human donor in good health.

This chain links TRBV7-8 with TRBJ2-5, with 14 bases identical to TRBD2. The CDR3 spans 16 residues. Trimming at V came to 4 bases and at J to 5 bases, leaving 6 bases not matched to a gene. In germline, CDR1 is SGHVS, CDR2 FQNEAQ. CDR3 coding DNA: TGTGCCAGCAGCTGGGGGACTAGCGGGAGTAGGGAGACCCAGTACTTC. Translated, it gives CASSWGTSGSRETQYF. The full variable domain, with the rest looked up from reference TRBV7-8 and TRBJ2-5, is GAGVSQSPRYKVAKRGQDVALRCDPISGHVSLFWYQQALGQGPEFLTYFQNEAQLDKSGLPSDRFFAERPEGSVSTLKIQRTQQEDSAVYLCASSWGTSGSRETQYFGPGTRLLVL.

The CDR3 nucleotides read TGCGCCAGCAGGTTGACAGGGAGGAATGAGCAGTTCTTC. Translation gives CASRLTGRNEQFF. The chain recombines TRBV10-2 with TRBJ2-1; tentatively, D is TRBD1 (7 bases). Germline CDR1 WSHSY, CDR2 SAAADI. The CDR3 is 13 residues long. The V end lost 6 bases, the J end lost 7 bases, and 13 bases lay between the germline ends.

This chain connects TRBV11-2 to TRBJ2-3; 8 bases line up with TRBD2. V shed 6 bases and J 2 bases; nucleotides not matched to a gene: 13. From germline, CDR1 is SGHAT and CDR2 FQNNGV. CDR3 length: 17 amino acids. The CDR3 loop is CASSPSPIAGFTDTQYF. The CDR3 bases are TGTGCCAGCAGTCCCAGTCCGATAGCGGGGTTCACAGATACGCAGTATTTT.

The chain uses TRBV20-1 and TRBJ2-7, with 7 bases aligning to TRBD2. The germline V gene encodes CDR1 DFQATT and CDR2 SNEGSKA (reference sequence). There are 11 residues in the CDR3. This chain's CDR3 is CGLPSGYEQYF. CDR3 coding DNA: TGCGGATTGCCTAGCGGCTACGAGCAGTACTTC.

The J gene is TRBJ2-7, the V gene TRBV7-2; D is unclear. V was shortened by 5 bases and J by 3 bases, with 11 bases between the two germline ends. The CDR3 is made up of 13 amino acids. Germline V gives CDR1 SGHTA, CDR2 FQGNSA. The CDR3 DNA sequence: TGTGCCAGCAGCCTTGGTGACTTCTACGAGCAGTACTTC. Protein product: CASSLGDFYEQYF.

The V and J genes are TRBV7-3 and TRBJ2-2, with D perhaps TRBD2 (6 bases). V was clipped by 5 bases and J by 7 bases, with 14 bases between them. Germline V gene lookup returns CDR1 SGHTA and CDR2 FQGTGA. CDR3 size: 14 residues. The CDR3 loop reads CASSGGVRGGELFF. For the CDR3, the DNA is TGTGCCAGCAGCGGCGGGGTCCGGGGCGGGGAGCTGTTTTTT. The full variable domain, in which reference TRBV7-3 and TRBJ2-2 provide the parts outside the CDR3, is GAGVSQTPSNKVTEKGKYVELRCDPISGHTALYWYRQSLGQGPEFLIYFQGTGAADDSGLPNDRFFAVRPEGSVSTLKIQRTERGDSAVYLCASSGGVRGGELFFGEGSRLTVL.

The chain is built from TRBV19 and TRBJ1-1; TRBD1 matches 7 bases. With V trimmed by 5 bases and J by 9 bases, 9 bases remained unmatched. The CDR3 totals 13 residues. CDR1 and CDR2 (germline): LNHDA, SQIVND (reference sequence). The CDR3 sequence is CASSFQEGAQAFF. In nucleotides, the CDR3 is TGTGCCAGTAGTTTCCAGGAGGGGGCGCAAGCTTTCTTT.

This chain joins TRBV10-3 and TRBJ1-5; the D is unclear. Germline V gene sequence: CDR1 ENHRY, CDR2 SYGVKD. Trimming left V 7 bases short and J 3 bases short, with 10 bases between. The CDR3 runs 13 residues. CDR3 nucleotides: TGTGCCATCACCCGGGATATCAATCAGCCCCAGCATTTT. This codes for CAITRDINQPQHF.

This chain uses TRBV6-5 with TRBJ2-1; D gene uncertain. Germline CDR1 is MNHEY and CDR2 is SVGAGI. V lost 0 bases and J lost 5, with 5 bases in between. This CDR3 spans 13 amino acids. CDR3 DNA sequence: TGTGCCAGCAGTTACTCGTCCAACAATGAGCAGTTCTTC. Encoded protein: CASSYSSNNEQFF.

The V and J genes are TRBV19 and TRBJ2-5; 14 positions match TRBD2. CDR3 size: 20 residues. Germline loops: CDR1 LNHDA, CDR2 SQIVND (reference sequence). V dropped 5 bases and J dropped 2; count of bases not matched to a gene: 16. As DNA, the CDR3 is TGTGCCAGTAGTCCCTGGACTAGCGGGGGGCGGAGCGCCGGGCAAGAGACCCAGTACTTC. Translated, it gives CASSPWTSGGRSAGQETQYF.

V is TRBV6-1 and J is TRBJ2-5; D call uncertain. V lost 6 bases and J lost 2, with 16 bases in between. The CDR3 length is 15 residues. The germline V gene encodes CDR1 MNHNS and CDR2 SASEGT. DNA of the CDR3: TGTGCCAGCAGCCGAGAGGCATATCTACAAGAGACCCAGTACTTC. This encodes CASSREAYLQETQYF.

The chain is built from TRBV15 and TRBJ2-7, with a tentative D call TRBD1 (6 bases). The CDR3 is made up of 15 amino acids. Germline V gene sequence: CDR1 LNHNV, CDR2 YYDKDF (reference sequence). Trimming pared 3 bases from V and 0 bases from J, leaving 12 bases between. The CDR3 bases are TGTGCCACCAGCAGGGGCACGGACAGCTCCTACGAGCAGTACTTC. Translation gives CATSRGTDSSYEQYF.

The chain employs TRBV7-3 and TRBJ1-2; D is unresolved. This CDR3 is built from 13 residues. Trimming removed 2 bases from V and 6 bases from J, with 10 bases in between. Looked up from germline, CDR1 is SGHTA and CDR2 is FQGTGA. CDR3 loop: CASSLSFGDGYTF. The DNA of the CDR3 is TGTGCCAGCAGCTTATCATTCGGAGATGGCTACACCTTC.

The chain uses TRBV6-5 and TRBJ1-1; D call uncertain. The V end was cut by 2 bases, the J end by 5 bases, with 12 bases between. This CDR3 is 14 amino acids long. Germline CDR1 and CDR2: MNHEY and SVGAGI. The CDR3 spells CASSYVRAGTEAFF. The CDR3 DNA reads as TGTGCCAGCAGTTACGTTCGTGCGGGAACTGAAGCTTTCTTT.